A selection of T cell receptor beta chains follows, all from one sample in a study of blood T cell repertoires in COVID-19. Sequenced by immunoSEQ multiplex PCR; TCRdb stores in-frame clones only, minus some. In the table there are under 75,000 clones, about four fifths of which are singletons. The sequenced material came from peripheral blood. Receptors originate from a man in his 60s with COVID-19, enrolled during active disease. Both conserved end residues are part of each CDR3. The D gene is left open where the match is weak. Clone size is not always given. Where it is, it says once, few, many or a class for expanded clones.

TGTGCCACCGCCGGCGGGGGGGGGATCTCTTATGGCTACACCTTC | CATAGGGGISYGYTF | TRBJ1-2 | few | TRBV10-3 | NA
TGTGCCAGCAATTCGGGGGGTCCAACCGGCTACAATGAGCAGTTCTTC | CASNSGGPTGYNEQFF | TRBJ2-1 | NA | TRBV9 | TRBD2
TGTGCCAGCAGACAGGGGTCGGGGAACACTGAAGCTTTCTTT | CASRQGSGNTEAFF | TRBJ1-1 | medium-sized | TRBV9 | TRBD1
TGTGCCAGCAGTCATATGGAACAGGGTAACACTGAAGCTTTCTTT | CASSHMEQGNTEAFF | TRBJ1-1 | NA | TRBV28 | NA
TGTGCCACCAGCAGAGCAGAGCTAGCGCCTCGGGATACGCAGTATTTT | CATSRAELAPRDTQYF | TRBJ2-3 | NA | TRBV15 | NA
TGTGCCAGTAGTTGGACAGGGGGAAAGACTGAAGCTTTCTTT | CASSWTGGKTEAFF | TRBJ1-1 | NA | TRBV19 | TRBD1
TGTGCCAGCAGTAGGTCTAGCGGGAACTACAATGAGCAGTTCTTC | CASSRSSGNYNEQFF | TRBJ2-1 | many | TRBV6-5 | TRBD2
TGCAGTGCTAGTCCTACAGGGTACGAGCAGTACTTC | CSASPTGYEQYF | TRBJ2-7 | few | TRBV20-1 | NA
TGTGCCAGCAGCGTAGCGGAGATGGGTTTCAGCGGGAGATTAACAGATACGCAGTATTTT | CASSVAEMGFSGRLTDTQYF | TRBJ2-3 | NA | TRBV9 | TRBD2
TGTGCCAGCAGCGCTAATAATGAAAAACTGTTTTTT | CASSANNEKLFF | TRBJ1-4 | NA | TRBV9 | NA